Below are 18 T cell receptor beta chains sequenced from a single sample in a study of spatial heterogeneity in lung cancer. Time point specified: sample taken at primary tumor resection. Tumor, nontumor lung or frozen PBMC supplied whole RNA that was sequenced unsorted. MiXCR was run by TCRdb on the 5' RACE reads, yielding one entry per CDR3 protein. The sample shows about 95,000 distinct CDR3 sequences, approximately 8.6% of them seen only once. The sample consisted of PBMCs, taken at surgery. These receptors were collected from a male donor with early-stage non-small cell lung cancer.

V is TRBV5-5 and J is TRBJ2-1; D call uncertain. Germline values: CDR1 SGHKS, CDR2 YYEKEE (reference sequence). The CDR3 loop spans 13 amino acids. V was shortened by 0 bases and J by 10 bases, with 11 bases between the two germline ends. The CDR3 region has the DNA TGTGCCAGCAGCTTGGCCTCGCTACGGGAGCAGTTCTTC. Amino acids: CASSLASLREQFF.

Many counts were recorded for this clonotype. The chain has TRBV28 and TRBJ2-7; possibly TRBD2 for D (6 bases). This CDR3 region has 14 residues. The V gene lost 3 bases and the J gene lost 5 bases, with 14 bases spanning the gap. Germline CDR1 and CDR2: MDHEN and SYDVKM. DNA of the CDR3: TGTGCCAGCAGTTTTGGAGGGAGTCACAACGAGCAGTACTTC. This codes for CASSFGGSHNEQYF.

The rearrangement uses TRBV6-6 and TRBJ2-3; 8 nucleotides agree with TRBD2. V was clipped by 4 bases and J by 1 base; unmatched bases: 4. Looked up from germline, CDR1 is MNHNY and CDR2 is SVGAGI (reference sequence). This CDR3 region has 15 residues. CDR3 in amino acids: CASSSTSVGTDTQYF. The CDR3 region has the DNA TGTGCCAGCAGTTCGACTAGCGTCGGCACAGATACGCAGTATTTT.

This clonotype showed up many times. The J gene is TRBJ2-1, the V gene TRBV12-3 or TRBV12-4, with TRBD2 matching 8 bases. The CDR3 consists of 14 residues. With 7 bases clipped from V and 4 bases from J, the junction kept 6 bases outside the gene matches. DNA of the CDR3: TGTGCCAGCACCTTTAGCGGGAAATACAATGAGCAGTTCTTC. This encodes CASTFSGKYNEQFF.

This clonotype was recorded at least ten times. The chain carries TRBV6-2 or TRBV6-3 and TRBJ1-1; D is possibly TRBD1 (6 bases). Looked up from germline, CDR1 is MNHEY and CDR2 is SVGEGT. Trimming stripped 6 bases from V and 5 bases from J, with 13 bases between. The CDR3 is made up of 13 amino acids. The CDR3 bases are TGTGCCAGCAGCAGGGGAAGGGGTACTGAAGCTTTCTTT. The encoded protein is CASSRGRGTEAFF.

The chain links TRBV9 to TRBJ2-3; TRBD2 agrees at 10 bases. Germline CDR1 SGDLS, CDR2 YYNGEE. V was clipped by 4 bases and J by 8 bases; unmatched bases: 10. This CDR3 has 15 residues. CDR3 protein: CASSPQRGGFRTQYF. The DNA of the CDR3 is TGTGCCAGCAGCCCCCAGCGGGGGGGGTTTCGTACGCAGTATTTT.

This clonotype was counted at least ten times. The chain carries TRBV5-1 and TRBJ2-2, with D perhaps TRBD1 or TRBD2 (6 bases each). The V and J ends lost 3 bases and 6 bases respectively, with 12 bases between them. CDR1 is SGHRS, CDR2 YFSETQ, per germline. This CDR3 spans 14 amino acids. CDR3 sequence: CASSYAGEAGELFF. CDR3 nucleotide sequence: TGCGCCAGCAGCTACGCAGGGGAGGCCGGGGAGCTGTTTTTT.

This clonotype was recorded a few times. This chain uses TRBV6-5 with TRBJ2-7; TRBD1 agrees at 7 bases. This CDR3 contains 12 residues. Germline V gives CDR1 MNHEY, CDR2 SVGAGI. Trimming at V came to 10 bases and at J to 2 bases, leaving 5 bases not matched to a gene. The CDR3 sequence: CATRQGTYEQYF. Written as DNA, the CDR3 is TGTGCCACCCGACAGGGCACCTACGAGCAGTACTTC.

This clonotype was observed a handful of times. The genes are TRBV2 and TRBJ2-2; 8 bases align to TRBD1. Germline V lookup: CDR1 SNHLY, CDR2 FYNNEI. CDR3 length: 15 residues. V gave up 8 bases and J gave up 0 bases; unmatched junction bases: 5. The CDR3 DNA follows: TGTGCCAGCCTTCGGACAGGGTCGAACACCGGGGAGCTGTTTTTT. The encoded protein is CASLRTGSNTGELFF.

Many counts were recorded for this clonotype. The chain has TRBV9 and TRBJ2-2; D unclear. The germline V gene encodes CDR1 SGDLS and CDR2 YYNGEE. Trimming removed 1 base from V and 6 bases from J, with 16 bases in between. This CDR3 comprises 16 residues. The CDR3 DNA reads TGTGCCAGCAGCGTACGCCCTGGCCAATACGCCGGGGAGCTGTTTTTT. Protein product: CASSVRPGQYAGELFF.

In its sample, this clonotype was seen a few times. CDR3 in DNA: TGTGCCAGCACCCCAAGGCCGGACGGCGAGCAGTACTTC. Protein: CASTPRPDGEQYF. The chain recombines TRBV7-8 with TRBJ2-7; D gene uncertain. The germline gives CDR1 SGHVS, CDR2 FQNEAQ. The CDR3 contains 13 residues. V was trimmed by 7 bases and J by 6 bases, leaving 16 bases between them.

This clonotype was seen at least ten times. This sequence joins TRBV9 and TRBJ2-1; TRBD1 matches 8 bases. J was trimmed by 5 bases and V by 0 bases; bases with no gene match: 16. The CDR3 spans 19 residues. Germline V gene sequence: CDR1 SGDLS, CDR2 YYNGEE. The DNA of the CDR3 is TGTGCCAGCAGCGTAGCGGGCCTGGGCCGGGACAGGAGGGACAATGAGCAGTTCTTC. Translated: CASSVAGLGRDRRDNEQFF.

This CDR3 reads CASSLTSGGGNEQFF. CDR3 nucleotides: TGCGCCAGCAGCTTAACTAGCGGGGGCGGCAATGAGCAGTTCTTC. The chain joins TRBV5-1 to TRBJ2-1; 11 bases align to TRBD2. Germline CDR1 reads SGHRS; CDR2 reads YFSETQ. This CDR3 contains 15 residues. V gave up 2 bases and J gave up 6 bases; unmatched junction bases: 4.

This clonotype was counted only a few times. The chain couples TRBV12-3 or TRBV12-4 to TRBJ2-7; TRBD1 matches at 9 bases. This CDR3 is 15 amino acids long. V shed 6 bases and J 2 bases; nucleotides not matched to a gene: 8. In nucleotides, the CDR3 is TGTGCCAGCAGACTCGGACAGGGGCGCCCCTACGAGCAGTACTTC. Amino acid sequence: CASRLGQGRPYEQYF.

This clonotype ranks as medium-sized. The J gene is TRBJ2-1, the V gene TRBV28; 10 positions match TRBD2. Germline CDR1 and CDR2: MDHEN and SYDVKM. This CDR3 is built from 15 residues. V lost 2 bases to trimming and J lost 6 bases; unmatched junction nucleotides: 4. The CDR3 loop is CASSLLAGDFNEQFF. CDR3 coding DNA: TGTGCCAGCAGTTTACTAGCGGGAGACTTCAATGAGCAGTTCTTC.

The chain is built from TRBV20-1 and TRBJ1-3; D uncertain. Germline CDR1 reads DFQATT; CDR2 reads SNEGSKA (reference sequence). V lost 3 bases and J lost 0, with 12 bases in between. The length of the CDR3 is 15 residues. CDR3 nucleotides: TGCAGTGCTAGGGACGCTGAAAGCTCTGGAAACACCATATATTTT. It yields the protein CSARDAESSGNTIYF.

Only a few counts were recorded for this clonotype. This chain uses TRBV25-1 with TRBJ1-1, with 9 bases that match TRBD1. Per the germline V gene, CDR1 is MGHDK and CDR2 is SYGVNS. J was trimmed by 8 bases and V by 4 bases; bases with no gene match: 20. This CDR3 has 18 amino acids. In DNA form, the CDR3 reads TGTGCCAGCAGTGCCTTCATCCCGACAGGGGGAAAGGGTGAAGAAGCTTTCTTT. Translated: CASSAFIPTGGKGEEAFF.

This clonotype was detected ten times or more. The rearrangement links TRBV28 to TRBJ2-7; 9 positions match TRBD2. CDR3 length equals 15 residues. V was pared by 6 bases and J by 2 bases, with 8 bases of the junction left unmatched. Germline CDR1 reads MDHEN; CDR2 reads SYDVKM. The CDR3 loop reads CASREGLAGTYEQYF. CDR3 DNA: TGTGCCAGCAGGGAGGGCCTAGCGGGAACCTACGAGCAGTACTTC.